In its sample, the clone carrying this T cell receptor (beta chain) was seen a few times. The antigen remains unidentified. These data are taken from a study of T cell repertoires in cytomegalovirus infection. Study background: Public TCR beta signature analysis indicated the presence of both CMV infection and matching HLA type. Points from the study as a whole: Ex vivo responses were dominated by HLA-C-restricted CMV-specific TCR beta clonotypes.

From the reads, TCRdb called clonotypes with MiXCR, one entry per CDR3 protein. The sample comprises 150,000 to 200,000 distinct CDR3 sequences, roughly 19% of which are singletons, and 2.5% to 3% rests with the top ten. The receptor's source is a human donor in good health (CMV status not recorded). Some clones in this sample may be carry-over from other donors' samples. Source material: PBMCs.

The CDR3 loop reads CASSPRRELGQPQHF. Here the CDR3 DNA reads TGTGCCAGCTCACCACGGAGGGAGTTAGGACAGCCCCAGCATTTT. This chain joins TRBV18 and TRBJ1-5; D remains unclear. V was shortened by 1 base and J by 7 bases, with 14 bases between the two germline ends. The CDR3 has 15 residues. Looked up from germline, CDR1 is KGHSH and CDR2 is LQKENI.